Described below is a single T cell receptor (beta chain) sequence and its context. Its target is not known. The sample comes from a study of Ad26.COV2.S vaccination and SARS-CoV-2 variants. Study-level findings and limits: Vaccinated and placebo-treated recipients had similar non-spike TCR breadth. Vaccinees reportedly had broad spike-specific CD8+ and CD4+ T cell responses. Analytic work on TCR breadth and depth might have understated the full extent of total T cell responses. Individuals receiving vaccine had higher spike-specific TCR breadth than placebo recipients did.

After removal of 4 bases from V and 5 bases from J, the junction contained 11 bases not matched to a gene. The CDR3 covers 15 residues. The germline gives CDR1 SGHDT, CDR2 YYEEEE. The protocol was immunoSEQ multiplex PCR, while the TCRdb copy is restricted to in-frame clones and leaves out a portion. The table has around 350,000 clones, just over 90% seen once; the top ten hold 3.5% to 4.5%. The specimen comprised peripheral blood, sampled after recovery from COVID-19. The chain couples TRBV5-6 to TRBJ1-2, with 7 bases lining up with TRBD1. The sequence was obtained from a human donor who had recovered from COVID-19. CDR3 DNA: TGTGCCAGCAGCACCGGGACAGAGGGATTGTATGGCTACACCTTC. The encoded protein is CASSTGTEGLYGYTF. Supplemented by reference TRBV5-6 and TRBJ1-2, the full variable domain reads DAGVTQSPTHLIKTRGQQVTLRCSPKSGHDTVSWYQQALGQGPQFIFQYYEEEERQRGNFPDRFSGHQFPNYSSELNVNALLLGDSALYLCASSTGTEGLYGYTFGSGTRLTVV.